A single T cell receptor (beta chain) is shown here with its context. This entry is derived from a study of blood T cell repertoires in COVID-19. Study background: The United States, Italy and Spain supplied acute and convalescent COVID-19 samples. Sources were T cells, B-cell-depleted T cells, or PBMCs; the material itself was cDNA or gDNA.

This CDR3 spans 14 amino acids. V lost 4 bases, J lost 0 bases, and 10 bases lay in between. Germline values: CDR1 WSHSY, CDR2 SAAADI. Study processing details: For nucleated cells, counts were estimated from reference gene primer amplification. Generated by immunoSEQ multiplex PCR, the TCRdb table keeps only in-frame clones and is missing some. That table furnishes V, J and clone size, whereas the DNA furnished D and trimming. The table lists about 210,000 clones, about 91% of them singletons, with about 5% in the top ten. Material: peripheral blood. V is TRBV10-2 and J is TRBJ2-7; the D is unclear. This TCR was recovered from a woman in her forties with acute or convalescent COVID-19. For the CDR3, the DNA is TGCGCCAGCAGTGGCCCCAAGAGCTCCTACGAGCAGTACGTC. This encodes CASSGPKSSYEQYV.